This TCR beta chain was retrieved from a study of blood T cell repertoires in COVID-19. Study as a whole: Spain, Italy and the United States supplied samples that represented acute and convalescent COVID-19. T cells, B-cell-depleted T cells, or PBMCs provided the cDNA or gDNA that served as material.

In the source study's methods: Scientists estimated how many nucleated cells there were by amplifying reference gene primers. Measured with immunoSEQ multiplex PCR; TCRdb has only the in-frame clones, and not every one. The V and J calls and the clone size are those of that table, but D and trimming were determined from the DNA. The sample records around 170,000 clones, more than 85% being singletons. Recruits, aged about 18 to 89 years, lived in roughly 22 US areas. Sequencing input: PBMCs or T cells enriched from blood (not recorded which). The sequence was obtained from a woman aged 45-60 years who had recovered from COVID-19.

The CDR3 DNA reads TGCGCCAGCAGCTTGTTAGCGGGAGATCTCCAGTTCTTC. Its protein product is CASSLLAGDLQFF. The chain uses TRBV5-1 and TRBJ2-1, with 9 bases fitting TRBD2. V was clipped by 1 base and J by 13 bases; unmatched bases: 6. From germline, CDR1 is SGHRS and CDR2 YFSETQ. The CDR3 sequence is 13 residues long.